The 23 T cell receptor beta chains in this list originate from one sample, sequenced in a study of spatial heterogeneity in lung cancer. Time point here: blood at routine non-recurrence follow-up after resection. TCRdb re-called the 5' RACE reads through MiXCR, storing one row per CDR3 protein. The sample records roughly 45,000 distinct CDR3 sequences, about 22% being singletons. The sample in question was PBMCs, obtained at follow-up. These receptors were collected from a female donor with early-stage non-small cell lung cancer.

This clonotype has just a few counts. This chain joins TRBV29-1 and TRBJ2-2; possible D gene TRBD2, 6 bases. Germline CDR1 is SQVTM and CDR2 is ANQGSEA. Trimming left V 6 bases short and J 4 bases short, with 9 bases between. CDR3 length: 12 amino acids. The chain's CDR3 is CSVAGSTGELFF. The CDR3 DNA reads TGCAGCGTAGCCGGGAGCACCGGGGAGCTGTTTTTT.

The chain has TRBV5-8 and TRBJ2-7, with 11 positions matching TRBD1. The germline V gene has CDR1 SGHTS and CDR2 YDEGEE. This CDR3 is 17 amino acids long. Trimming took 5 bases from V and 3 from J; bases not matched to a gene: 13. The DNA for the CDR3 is TGTGCCAGCAGTTTAACTATTGGGACAGGGGGAGGCTACGAGCAGTACTTC. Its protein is CASSLTIGTGGGYEQYF.

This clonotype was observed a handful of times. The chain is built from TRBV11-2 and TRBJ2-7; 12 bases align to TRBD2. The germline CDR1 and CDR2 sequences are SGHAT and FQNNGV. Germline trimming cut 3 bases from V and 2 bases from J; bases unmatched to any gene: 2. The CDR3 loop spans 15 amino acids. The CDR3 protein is CASSFGLAGTYEQYF. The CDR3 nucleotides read TGTGCCAGCAGCTTCGGACTAGCGGGAACCTACGAGCAGTACTTC.

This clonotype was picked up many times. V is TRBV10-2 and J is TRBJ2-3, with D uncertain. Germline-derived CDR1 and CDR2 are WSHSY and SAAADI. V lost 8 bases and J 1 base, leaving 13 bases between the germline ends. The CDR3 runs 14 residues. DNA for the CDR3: TGCGCCAGCTCGAGTCCCTCTGGCACAGATACGCAGTATTTT. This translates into CASSSPSGTDTQYF.

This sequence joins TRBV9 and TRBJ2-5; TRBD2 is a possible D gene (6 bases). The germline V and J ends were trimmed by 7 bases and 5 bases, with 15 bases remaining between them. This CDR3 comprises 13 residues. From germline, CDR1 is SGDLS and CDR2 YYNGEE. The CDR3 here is CASGGPGRETQYF. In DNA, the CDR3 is TGTGCCAGCGGCGGTCCAGGGAGGGAGACCCAGTACTTC.

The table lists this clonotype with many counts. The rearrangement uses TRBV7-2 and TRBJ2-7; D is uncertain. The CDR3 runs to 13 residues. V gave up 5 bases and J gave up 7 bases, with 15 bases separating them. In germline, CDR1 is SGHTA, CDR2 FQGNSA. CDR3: CASSQGPRWEQYF. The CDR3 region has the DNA TGTGCCAGCAGCCAAGGACCCCGTTGGGAGCAGTACTTC.

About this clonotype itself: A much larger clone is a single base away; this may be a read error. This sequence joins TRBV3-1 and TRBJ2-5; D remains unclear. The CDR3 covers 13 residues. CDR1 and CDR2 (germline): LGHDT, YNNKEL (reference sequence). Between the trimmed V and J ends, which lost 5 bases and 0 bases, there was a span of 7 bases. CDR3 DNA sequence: TGTGCCAGCAGCAAGGCCAACCAAGAGACCCAGTACTTC. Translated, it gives CASSKANQETQYF.

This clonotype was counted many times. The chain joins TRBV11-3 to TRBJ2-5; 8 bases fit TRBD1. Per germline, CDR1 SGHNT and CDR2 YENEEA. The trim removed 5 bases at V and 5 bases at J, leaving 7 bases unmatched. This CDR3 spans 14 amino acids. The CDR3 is CASSAQGAAETQYF. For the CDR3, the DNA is TGTGCCAGCAGCGCGCAGGGGGCGGCGGAGACCCAGTACTTC.

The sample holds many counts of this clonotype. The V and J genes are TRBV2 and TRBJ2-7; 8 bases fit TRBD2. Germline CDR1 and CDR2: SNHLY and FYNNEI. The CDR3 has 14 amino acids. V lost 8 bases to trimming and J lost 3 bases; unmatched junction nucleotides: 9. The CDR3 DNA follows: TGTGCCAGCCTTATTAGCGGGAATGACTACGAGCAGTACTTC. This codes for CASLISGNDYEQYF.

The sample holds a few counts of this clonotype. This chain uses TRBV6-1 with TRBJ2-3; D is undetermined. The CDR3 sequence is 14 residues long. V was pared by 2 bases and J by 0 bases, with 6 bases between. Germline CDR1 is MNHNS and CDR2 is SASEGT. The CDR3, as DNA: TGTGCCAGCAGTGAAACGGAGAGCACAGATACGCAGTATTTT. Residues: CASSETESTDTQYF.

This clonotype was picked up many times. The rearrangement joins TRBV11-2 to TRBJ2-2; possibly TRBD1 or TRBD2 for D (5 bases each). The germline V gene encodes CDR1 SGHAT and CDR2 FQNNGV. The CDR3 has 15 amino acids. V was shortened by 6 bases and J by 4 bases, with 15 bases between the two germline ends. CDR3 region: CASRRGFSSTGELFF. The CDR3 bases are TGTGCCAGCAGGAGGGGTTTCTCAAGCACCGGGGAGCTGTTTTTT.

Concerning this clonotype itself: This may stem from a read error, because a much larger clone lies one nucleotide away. The CDR3 spells CPSRAGPLYEQYF. DNA for the CDR3: TGTCCCAGCAGGGCGGGGCCTCTATACGAGCAGTACTTC. The rearrangement joins TRBV6-6 to TRBJ2-7; D possibly corresponds to TRBD2 (6 bases). The CDR3 runs 13 residues. CDR1 is MNHNY, CDR2 SVGAGI, per germline (reference sequence).

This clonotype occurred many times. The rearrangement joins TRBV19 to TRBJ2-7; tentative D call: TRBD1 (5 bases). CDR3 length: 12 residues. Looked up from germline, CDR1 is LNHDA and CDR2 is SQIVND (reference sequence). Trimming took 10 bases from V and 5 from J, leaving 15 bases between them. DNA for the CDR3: TGTGCCACCTTTGTGGCAGGGCACGAGCAGTACGTC. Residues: CATFVAGHEQYV.

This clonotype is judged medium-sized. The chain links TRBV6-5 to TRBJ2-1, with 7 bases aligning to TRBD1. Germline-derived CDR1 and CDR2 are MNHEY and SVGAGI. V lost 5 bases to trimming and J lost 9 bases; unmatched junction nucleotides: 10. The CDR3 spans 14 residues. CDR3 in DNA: TGTGCCAGCAGTAGGGCCGGGACAGTGAGTGAGCAGTTCTTC. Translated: CASSRAGTVSEQFF.

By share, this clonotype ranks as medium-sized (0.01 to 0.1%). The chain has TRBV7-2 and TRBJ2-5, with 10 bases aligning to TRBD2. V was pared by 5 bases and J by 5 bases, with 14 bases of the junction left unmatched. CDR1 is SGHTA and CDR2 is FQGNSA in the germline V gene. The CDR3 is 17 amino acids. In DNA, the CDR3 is TGTGCCAGCAGCCCTTCTGGACTAGCGGTTTTGGGGGAGACCCAGTACTTC. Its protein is CASSPSGLAVLGETQYF.

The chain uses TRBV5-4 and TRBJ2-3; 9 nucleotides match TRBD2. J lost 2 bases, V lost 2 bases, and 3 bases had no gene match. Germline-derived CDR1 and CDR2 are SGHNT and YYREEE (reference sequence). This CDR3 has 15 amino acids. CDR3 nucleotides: TGTGCCAGCAGCTTTAGCGGGGGTACCACAGATACGCAGTATTTT. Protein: CASSFSGGTTDTQYF.

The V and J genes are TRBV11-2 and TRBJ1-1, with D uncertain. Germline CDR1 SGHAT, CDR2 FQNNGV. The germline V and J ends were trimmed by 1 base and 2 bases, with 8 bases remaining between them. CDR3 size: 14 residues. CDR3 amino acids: CASSLGGYNTEAFF. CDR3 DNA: TGTGCCAGCAGCTTAGGAGGGTACAACACTGAAGCTTTCTTT.

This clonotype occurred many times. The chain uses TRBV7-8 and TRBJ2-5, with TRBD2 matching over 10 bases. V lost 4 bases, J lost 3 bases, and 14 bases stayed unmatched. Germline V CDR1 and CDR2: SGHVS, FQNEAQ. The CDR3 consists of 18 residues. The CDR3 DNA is TGTGCCAGCAGCTCCCCGGGCCATGGGCTAGCGGGGGAAGAGACCCAGTACTTC. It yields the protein CASSSPGHGLAGEETQYF.

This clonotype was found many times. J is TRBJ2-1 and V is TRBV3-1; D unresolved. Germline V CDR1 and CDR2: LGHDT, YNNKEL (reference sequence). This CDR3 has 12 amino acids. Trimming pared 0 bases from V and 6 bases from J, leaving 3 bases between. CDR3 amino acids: CASSQEFNEQFF. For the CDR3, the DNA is TGTGCCAGCAGCCAAGAATTCAATGAGCAGTTCTTC.

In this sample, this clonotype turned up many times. CDR3 sequence reads: CSVEGVGAVADTQYF. CDR3 nucleotide sequence: TGCAGCGTTGAAGGGGTGGGGGCCGTCGCAGATACGCAGTATTTT. The chain carries TRBV29-1 and TRBJ2-3; perhaps TRBD1 as D (6 bases). Germline lookup yields CDR1 SQVTM and CDR2 ANQGSEA. This CDR3 spans 15 amino acids. Deletions cut 1 base from V and 4 bases from J, with 15 bases between.

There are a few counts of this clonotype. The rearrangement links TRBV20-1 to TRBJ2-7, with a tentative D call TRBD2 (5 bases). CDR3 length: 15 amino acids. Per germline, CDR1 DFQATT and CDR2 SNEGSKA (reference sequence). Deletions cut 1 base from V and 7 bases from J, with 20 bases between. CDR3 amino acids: CSARAFSGGLREQYF. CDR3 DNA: TGCAGTGCTAGAGCTTTCAGCGGTGGGTTACGAGAGCAGTACTTC.

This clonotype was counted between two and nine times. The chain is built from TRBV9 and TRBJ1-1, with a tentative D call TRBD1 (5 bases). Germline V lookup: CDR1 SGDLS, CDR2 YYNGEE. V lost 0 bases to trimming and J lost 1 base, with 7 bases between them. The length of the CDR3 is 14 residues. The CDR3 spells CASSVGQRNTEAFF. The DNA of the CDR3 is TGTGCCAGCAGCGTAGGACAGAGGAACACTGAAGCTTTCTTT.

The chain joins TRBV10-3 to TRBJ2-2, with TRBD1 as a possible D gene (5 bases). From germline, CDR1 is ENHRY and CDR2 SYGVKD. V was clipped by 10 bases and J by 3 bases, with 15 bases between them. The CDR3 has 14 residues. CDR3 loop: CATLDQGDTGELFF. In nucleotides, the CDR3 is TGTGCCACGCTGGACCAAGGGGACACCGGGGAGCTGTTTTTT.